This T cell receptor (beta chain) was identified in a study of HIV-infected children after antiretroviral therapy interruption. Study information: Children had CD4+ above 500, viral load below 50 copies/ml, either treatment arm. Recorded EBV and CMV exposure existed for most children. Study results and limitations: Minor non-naive CD45RA+ populations, like EMRA or stem memory, might contaminate naive sorts.

CDR1 MNHNS and CDR2 SASEGT come from the germline V gene. The CDR3 spans 13 residues. The treatment here: PENTA 11 planned treatment interruption arm or continuous ART arm. This clonotype was recorded many times. Its target is not known. Unique molecular identifiers were included in an RNA-based 3' RACE TCR library. Via MiXCR, TCRdb re-called the 3' RACE reads, giving one row per CDR3 protein. This table has tens of thousands of distinct CDR3 sequences, around 4.5% appearing once. The origin of this receptor is a pool of human donors with HIV. The source was CD45RA+ CD4+ T cells from PBMCs, pooled from several time points, collected from a donor given antiretroviral therapy, either interrupted or continuous. Specified subset: naive CD4+ CD45RA+ CD45RO- T cells. V usage is TRBV6-1 and J usage is TRBJ2-2; D possibly corresponds to TRBD1 (6 bases). CDR3 in amino acids: CGSGALNTGELFF. DNA for the CDR3: TGTGGGTCAGGGGCCCTGAACACCGGGGAGCTGTTTTTT.